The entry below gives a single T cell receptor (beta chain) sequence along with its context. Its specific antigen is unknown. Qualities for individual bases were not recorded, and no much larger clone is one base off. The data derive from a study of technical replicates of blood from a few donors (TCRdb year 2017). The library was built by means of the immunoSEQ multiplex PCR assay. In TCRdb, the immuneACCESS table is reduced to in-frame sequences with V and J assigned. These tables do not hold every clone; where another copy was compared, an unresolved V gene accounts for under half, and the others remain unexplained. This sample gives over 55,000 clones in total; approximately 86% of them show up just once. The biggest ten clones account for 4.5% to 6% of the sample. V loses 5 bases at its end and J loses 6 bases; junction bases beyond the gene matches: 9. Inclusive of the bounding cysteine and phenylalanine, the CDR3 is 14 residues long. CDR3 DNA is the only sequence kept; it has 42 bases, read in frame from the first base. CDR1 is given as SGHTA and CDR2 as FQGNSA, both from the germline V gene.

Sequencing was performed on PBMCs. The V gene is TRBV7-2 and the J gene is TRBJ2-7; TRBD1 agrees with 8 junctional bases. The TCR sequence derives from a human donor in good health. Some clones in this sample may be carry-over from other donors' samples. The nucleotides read TGTGCCAGCAGCCGAGACAGGGGCGGTCGCGAGCAGTACTTC. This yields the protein CASSRDRGGREQYF.